This entry lists 22 T cell receptor beta chains sequenced from one sample in a study of Ad26.COV2.S vaccination and SARS-CoV-2 variants. The treatment: 15 to 20 received Ad26.COV2.S at low or high dose, single or two shots; five or six received placebo; per-sample allocation not given. The samples date from day 63 after the first vaccine or placebo injection. Profiling relied on immunoSEQ multiplex PCR, and the TCRdb table lists in-frame clones only, not all of them. The sample comprises about 350,000 clones, 70% to 90% of which are singletons, and around 3.3% rests with the top ten. The sequencing used peripheral blood, collected in a trial of Ad26.COV2.S vaccine versus placebo. The receptors come from a person aged 18-60 years who received the Ad26.COV2.S COVID-19 vaccine or a placebo.

This chain connects TRBV3-1 (or the pseudogene TRBV3-2) to TRBJ2-1; D remains ambiguous. CDR1 and CDR2 (germline): LGHDT, YNNKEL (reference sequence). V was clipped by 0 bases and J by 8 bases, with 8 bases between them. The CDR3 has 13 amino acids. CDR3 loop: CASSQDDPDEQFF. The CDR3 DNA sequence: TGTGCCAGCAGCCAAGATGATCCAGATGAGCAGTTCTTC.

The chain is built from TRBV11-2 and TRBJ2-7; no reliable D call. The CDR3 has 12 amino acids. V was shortened by 0 bases and J by 3 bases, with 3 bases between the two germline ends. Looked up from germline, CDR1 is SGHAT and CDR2 is FQNNGV. DNA for the CDR3: TGTGCCAGCAGCTTAGATTACTACGAGCAGTACTTC. Its translation: CASSLDYYEQYF.

The rearrangement joins TRBV28 to TRBJ1-2; TRBD1 matches at 7 bases. This CDR3 region has 14 residues. The germline gives CDR1 MDHEN, CDR2 SYDVKM. V gave up 4 bases and J gave up 7 bases; unmatched junction bases: 9. This chain's CDR3 is CASSSTGRGPGYTF. The CDR3 nucleotides read TGTGCCAGCAGTTCGACAGGGAGGGGGCCTGGCTACACCTTC.

The rearrangement joins TRBV5-1 to TRBJ2-7; 11 nucleotides align to TRBD2. Trimming cost V 0 bases and J 2 bases; bases outside gene matches: 4. The germline gives CDR1 SGHRS, CDR2 YFSETQ. The CDR3 has 16 residues. This chain's CDR3 is CASSLGGTSGTYEQYF. CDR3 DNA sequence: TGCGCCAGCAGCTTGGGGGGGACTAGCGGTACCTACGAGCAGTACTTC.

The chain couples TRBV19 to TRBJ2-1, with 8 bases that match TRBD2. The CDR3 has 16 amino acids. Trimming removed 3 bases from V and 3 bases from J; junction bases left unmatched: 7. Germline CDR1 is LNHDA and CDR2 is SQIVND (reference sequence). The CDR3 DNA reads as TGTGCCAGTAGTATTACGGGGGGGACACTCTACAATGAGCAGTTCTTC. Amino acids: CASSITGGTLYNEQFF.

The V call is TRBV13, the J call TRBJ2-1; TRBD1 matches 9 bases. In germline, CDR1 is PRHDT, CDR2 FYEKMQ (reference sequence). The CDR3 loop spans 20 amino acids. Losses at the gene ends were 6 bases for V and 3 bases for J; bases not matched to a gene: 21. Here the CDR3 reads CASRSFWGQGEIVDYNEQFF. The CDR3 DNA sequence: TGTGCCAGCAGAAGCTTTTGGGGACAGGGAGAGATAGTCGACTACAATGAGCAGTTCTTC.

The chain joins TRBV7-2 to TRBJ2-7; no definite D call. The V end lost 2 bases, the J end lost 3 bases, and 5 bases lay between the germline ends. Germline assignment: CDR1 SGHTA and CDR2 FQGNSA. CDR3 size: 12 residues. CDR3 protein: CASSLNLYEQYF. The CDR3 DNA reads TGTGCCAGCAGCTTAAACCTCTACGAGCAGTACTTC.

The chain uses TRBV18 and TRBJ1-1; TRBD1 might be the D (5 bases). Trimming removed 5 bases at V and 0 bases at J, with 7 bases between. The CDR3 is 13 amino acids. Germline V CDR1 and CDR2: KGHSH, LQKENI. The CDR3 sequence: CASSRGLNTEAFF. CDR3 nucleotides: TGTGCCAGCTCAAGGGGACTGAACACTGAAGCTTTCTTT.

This chain connects TRBV29-1 to TRBJ1-6; D call uncertain. The V gene lost 5 bases and the J gene lost 8 bases, with 19 bases spanning the gap. Germline lookup yields CDR1 SQVTM and CDR2 ANQGSEA. This CDR3 contains 15 residues. The CDR3 spells CSVRTYGSPDSPLHF. In DNA form, the CDR3 reads TGCAGCGTTCGAACTTACGGGTCCCCAGATTCACCCCTCCACTTT.

Worth noting for this clone: Other DNA sequences in this specimen translate into the identical CDR3. This sequence joins TRBV3-1 (or the pseudogene TRBV3-2) and TRBJ1-5; D is unresolved. V lost 0 bases and J 2 bases, leaving 5 bases between the germline ends. Germline loops: CDR1 LGHDT, CDR2 YNNKEL (reference sequence). CDR3 length: 14 residues. CDR3 protein: CASSQDRGNQPQHF. DNA for the CDR3: TGTGCCAGCAGCCAAGATAGGGGCAATCAGCCCCAGCATTTT.

The chain couples TRBV27 to TRBJ2-5; no clear D. The CDR3 has 16 amino acids. V was pared by 5 bases and J by 2 bases, with 18 bases between. Germline V lookup: CDR1 MNHEY, CDR2 SMNVEV (reference sequence). CDR3 residues: CASSPLPNQRQETQYF. CDR3 in DNA: TGTGCCAGCAGTCCCCTCCCTAATCAAAGGCAAGAGACCCAGTACTTC.

The V gene is TRBV6-1, the J gene TRBJ2-1; possible D gene TRBD1, 6 bases. Germline CDR1 reads MNHNS; CDR2 reads SASEGT. The CDR3 is 15 residues long. Trimming cost V 6 bases and J 0 bases, with 12 bases left between them. CDR3 sequence: CASSSQGSSYNEQFF. CDR3 DNA: TGTGCCAGCAGCTCACAGGGAAGCTCCTACAATGAGCAGTTCTTC.

The chain is built from TRBV7-2 and TRBJ2-5; 7 bases fit TRBD2. There are 15 residues in the CDR3. The germline V gene encodes CDR1 SGHTA and CDR2 FQGNSA. The J segment lost 1 base and the V segment lost 5 bases, leaving 7 bases of the junction unmatched. The CDR3 sequence is CASSPRGGGQETQYF. The CDR3 coding sequence is TGTGCCAGCAGCCCTCGTGGGGGGGGCCAAGAGACCCAGTACTTC. The full variable domain, completed using reference TRBV7-2 and TRBJ2-5, is GAGVSQSPSNKVTEKGKDVELRCDPISGHTALYWYRQSLGQGLEFLIYFQGNSAPDKSGLPSDRFSAERTGGSVSTLTIQRTQQEDSAVYLCASSPRGGGQETQYFGPGTRLLVL.

The chain couples TRBV6-5 to TRBJ2-1; TRBD1 is a possible D gene (5 bases). Looked up from germline, CDR1 is MNHEY and CDR2 is SVGAGI. CDR3 length equals 15 residues. V was clipped by 2 bases and J by 8 bases, with 16 bases between them. Here the CDR3 DNA reads TGTGCCAGCAGTTACGGGAATGGGGCCTTACATGAGCAGTTCTTC. Its protein is CASSYGNGALHEQFF.

The chain combines TRBV19 with TRBJ1-5; weak D call: TRBD1 (5 bases). The V end was cut by 5 bases, the J end by 0 bases, with 11 bases between. CDR3 size: 15 residues. CDR1 LNHDA and CDR2 SQIVND come from the germline V gene (reference sequence). The DNA for the CDR3 is TGTGCCAGTAGTGGTGGGGGAGGTAGCAATCAGCCCCAGCATTTT. The encoded protein is CASSGGGGSNQPQHF.

This clone was counted once. The chain couples TRBV28 to TRBJ1-2, with 7 bases that match TRBD1. Trimming took 3 bases from V and 2 from J; bases not matched to a gene: 6. The CDR3 has 15 amino acids. Per the germline V gene, CDR1 is MDHEN and CDR2 is SYDVKM. CDR3 loop: CASSLGGGRNYGYTF. CDR3 sequence (DNA): TGTGCCAGCAGTTTGGGAGGGGGCCGGAACTATGGCTACACCTTC.

Note on this clone: Possible read error: a much larger clone is one base away. The V call is TRBV3-1 (or the pseudogene TRBV3-2), the J call TRBJ1-1, with a tentative D call TRBD1 (6 bases). Trimming left V 1 base short and J 0 bases short, with 6 bases between. CDR3 length: 14 amino acids. The V gene's germline CDR1 is LGHDT and CDR2 YNNKEL (reference sequence). The CDR3 spells CASSQGTVNTEAFF. The CDR3 nucleotides read TGTGCCAGCAGCCAAGGGACAGTGAACACTGAAGCTTTCTTT.

This chain links TRBV19 with TRBJ1-2; tentatively, D is TRBD1 (5 bases). This CDR3 has 14 residues. Looked up from germline, CDR1 is LNHDA and CDR2 is SQIVND (reference sequence). Deletions cut 1 base from V and 4 bases from J, with 10 bases between. CDR3 residues: CASSIGQTFYGYTF. CDR3 nucleotides: TGTGCCAGTAGTATAGGACAGACATTCTATGGCTACACCTTC.

V is TRBV7-2 and J is TRBJ2-1, with 10 nucleotides matching TRBD1. The CDR3 contains 15 residues. The V gene's germline CDR1 is SGHTA and CDR2 FQGNSA. With 3 bases clipped from V and 6 bases from J, the junction kept 5 bases outside the gene matches. The CDR3 DNA is TGTGCCAGCAGCTTGCAAGGGGACAGGGGCAATGAGCAGTTCTTC. This gives the protein CASSLQGDRGNEQFF.

V usage is TRBV7-6 and J usage is TRBJ2-7; D not certain. The V gene's germline CDR1 is SGHVS and CDR2 FNYEAQ. The length of the CDR3 is 14 residues. Trimming stripped 5 bases from V and 1 base from J, with 12 bases between. The CDR3 nucleotides are TGTGCCAGCAGCCGTACTGACGGTTCCTACGAGCAGTACTTC. Translation: CASSRTDGSYEQYF.

J is TRBJ1-2 and V is TRBV6-2 or TRBV6-3; D is possibly TRBD1 (6 bases). Trimming removed 0 bases from V and 0 bases from J, with 11 bases in between. From germline, CDR1 is MNHEY and CDR2 SVGEGT. The CDR3 totals 16 residues. The CDR3 nucleotides are TGTGCCAGCAGTTACTCGACGGGACATTCTAACTATGGCTACACCTTC. It specifies CASSYSTGHSNYGYTF.

As concerns this clone: One end of the junction varies from germline; a read error may be responsible. This chain uses TRBV12-3 or TRBV12-4 with TRBJ2-1; D not certain. The CDR3 length is 11 residues. DNA of the CDR3: TGTGCCAGCAGTTTCGGTGGTGGGGTGGTCTTC. It yields the protein CASSFGGGVVF.